The next 20 T cell receptor beta chains were all read from a single sample in a study of radiotherapy plus CTLA-4 blockade in lung cancer. The repertoire was sequenced with immunoSEQ multiplex PCR; TCRdb's copy has only in-frame clones and lacks some. The sample lists 90,000 to 95,000 clones, around four fifths seen once, with 0.65% to 1% in the top ten. The source was peripheral blood, collected from a patient treated with radiotherapy plus ipilimumab. These receptors all come from a human donor with non-small cell lung cancer who had stable disease on radiotherapy plus ipilimumab.

V gene TRBV7-3 combines with J gene TRBJ2-1; 14 bases align to TRBD2. The V gene's germline CDR1 is SGHTA and CDR2 FQGTGA. V was clipped by 4 bases and J by 11 bases; unmatched bases: 7. This CDR3 has 15 residues. The CDR3 DNA is TGTGCCAGCAGCTCACAGGGACTAGCGGGGGCTCAGCAGTTCTTC. As protein: CASSSQGLAGAQQFF. The whole variable domain, remainder taken from reference TRBV7-3 and TRBJ2-1, is GAGVSQTPSNKVTEKGKYVELRCDPISGHTALYWYRQSLGQGPEFLIYFQGTGAADDSGLPNDRFFAVRPEGSVSTLKIQRTERGDSAVYLCASSSQGLAGAQQFFGPGTRLTVL.

The rearrangement uses TRBV6-5 and TRBJ2-2; TRBD1 aligns across 7 bases. V gave up 6 bases and J gave up 4 bases; unmatched junction bases: 5. The CDR3 consists of 14 residues. Germline V CDR1 and CDR2: MNHEY, SVGAGI. CDR3 coding DNA: TGTGCCAGCAGATTCCAGGGGGTCACCGGGGAGCTGTTTTTT. Translated, it gives CASRFQGVTGELFF.

The V and J genes are TRBV27 and TRBJ1-1; tentative D call: TRBD1 (5 bases). The CDR3 totals 11 residues. Germline CDR1 reads MNHEY; CDR2 reads SMNVEV (reference sequence). Trimming left V 8 bases short and J 6 bases short, with 10 bases between. CDR3 amino acids: CASCRGAEAFF. The CDR3 nucleotides read TGTGCCAGCTGTAGGGGCGCTGAAGCTTTCTTT.

The chain employs TRBV2 and TRBJ1-2, with D tentatively TRBD1 (5 bases). The CDR3 runs 16 residues. Germline CDR1 is SNHLY and CDR2 is FYNNEI. V lost 10 bases, J lost 0 bases, and 21 bases lay in between. CDR3 DNA sequence: TGTGCCATTATTACAGGCGCCGCTAACGCTAACTATGGCTACACCTTC. Its protein is CAIITGAANANYGYTF.

As regards this clone: Sequence at one end of the junction differs from germline and may be a read error. J is TRBJ2-7 and V is TRBV28; weak D call: TRBD1 (5 bases). Germline V lookup: CDR1 MDHEN, CDR2 SYDVKM. The CDR3 is 14 amino acids. The CDR3 reads CASSLTRERYGQYF. The CDR3, as DNA: TGTGCCAGCAGTTTAACCAGGGAACGCTACGGGCAGTACTTC.

The rearrangement uses TRBV27 and TRBJ2-3; no clear D gene. This CDR3 has 14 amino acids. Trimming pared 5 bases from V and 2 bases from J, leaving 11 bases between. The germline gives CDR1 MNHEY, CDR2 SMNVEV (reference sequence). CDR3 protein: CASSPTRNTDTQYF. CDR3 coding DNA: TGTGCCAGCAGTCCTACCCGGAACACAGATACGCAGTATTTT.

This clone was counted a single time. The V call is TRBV19, the J call TRBJ1-6, with a possible D match to TRBD1 (5 bases). The V end lost 6 bases, the J end lost 0 bases, and 15 bases lay between the germline ends. Germline V gives CDR1 LNHDA, CDR2 SQIVND (reference sequence). CDR3 size: 17 residues. CDR3 region: CASSEPGGGSYNSPLHF. The CDR3 DNA reads TGTGCCAGTAGCGAGCCCGGGGGGGGCTCCTATAATTCACCCCTCCACTTT. The entire variable domain, with the rest obtained from reference TRBV19 and TRBJ1-6, is as follows: DGGITQSPKYLFRKEGQNVTLSCEQNLNHDAMYWYRQDPGQGLRLIYYSQIVNDFQKGDIAEGYSVSREKKESFPLTVTSAQKNPTAFYLCASSEPGGGSYNSPLHFGNGTRLTVT.

This chain links TRBV6-5 with TRBJ1-1; D unclear. The V end lost 0 bases, the J end lost 0 bases, and 8 bases lay between the germline ends. CDR1 and CDR2 from the germline V gene are MNHEY and SVGAGI. The CDR3 totals 15 residues. CDR3 in amino acids: CASSYSPPLNTEAFF. The DNA of the CDR3 is TGTGCCAGCAGTTACTCGCCACCCTTGAACACTGAAGCTTTCTTT.

The chain is built from TRBV28 and TRBJ2-3; 13 bases fit TRBD2. Looked up from germline, CDR1 is MDHEN and CDR2 is SYDVKM. Trimming took 4 bases from V and 2 from J; bases not matched to a gene: 3. The CDR3 is made up of 16 amino acids. The CDR3 sequence is CASSWGLAGTTDTQYF. CDR3 nucleotides: TGTGCCAGCAGTTGGGGACTAGCGGGGACCACAGATACGCAGTATTTT.

The chain is built from TRBV30 and TRBJ2-1; D is ambiguous. Germline CDR1 is GTSNPN and CDR2 is SVGIG (reference sequence). V was cut by 5 bases and J by 0 bases, with 5 bases left in between. CDR3 length equals 12 residues. The CDR3 is CAWASSYNEQFF. CDR3 DNA: TGTGCCTGGGCGAGCTCCTACAATGAGCAGTTCTTC.

The chain employs TRBV7-9 and TRBJ2-1, with TRBD2 matching 9 bases. Germline CDR1 reads SEHNR; CDR2 reads FQNEAQ (reference sequence). V shed 7 bases and J 9 bases; nucleotides not matched to a gene: 16. The CDR3 spans 16 residues. Here the CDR3 reads CASILRGTSRGGEQFF. The CDR3 DNA reads as TGTGCCAGCATCCTACGCGGGACTAGCAGAGGCGGTGAGCAGTTCTTC.

The V and J genes are TRBV30 and TRBJ1-4; TRBD1 might be the D (5 bases). The V gene lost 3 bases and the J gene lost 4 bases, with 24 bases spanning the gap. Germline V gene data show CDR1 as GTSNPN and CDR2 as SVGIG (reference sequence). CDR3 length: 18 residues. The DNA for the CDR3 is TGTGCCTGGAGCCAGAGATGGGGCAGGGACGATCTTAATGAAAAACTGTTTTTT. As protein: CAWSQRWGRDDLNEKLFF. The whole variable domain, filled in from reference TRBV30 and TRBJ1-4, reads SQTIHQWPATLVQPVGSPLSLECTVEGTSNPNLYWYRQAAGRGLQLLFYSVGIGQISSEVPQNLSASRPQDRQFILSSKKLLLSDSGFYLCAWSQRWGRDDLNEKLFFGSGTQLSVL.

The V call is TRBV5-1, the J call TRBJ2-1; 10 bases line up with TRBD2. Germline V gene lookup returns CDR1 SGHRS and CDR2 YFSETQ. V lost 0 bases to trimming and J lost 7 bases; unmatched junction nucleotides: 7. The CDR3 sequence is 16 residues long. The CDR3 coding sequence is TGCGCCAGCAGCTTGGCTCTAGCGGGAGCTCAGAATGAGCAGTTCTTC. Its translation is CASSLALAGAQNEQFF.

The chain recombines TRBV4-2 with TRBJ2-2, with 10 bases lining up with TRBD2. Germline V gene sequence: CDR1 LGHNA, CDR2 YNFKEQ. The CDR3 is made up of 18 amino acids. V trimming: 2 bases; J trimming: 1 base; junction bases outside the gene matches: 7. The CDR3 DNA reads as TGTGCCAGCAGCCAACCATCCGGACTAGCGGAGAACACCGGGGAGCTGTTTTTT. Amino acids: CASSQPSGLAENTGELFF.

The rearrangement links TRBV19 to TRBJ1-5; tentative D call: TRBD1 (5 bases). Looked up from germline, CDR1 is LNHDA and CDR2 is SQIVND (reference sequence). This CDR3 region has 13 residues. V was shortened by 3 bases and J by 7 bases, with 10 bases between the two germline ends. Written as DNA, the CDR3 is TGTGCCAGTAGTATGCAGGGCTGGCAGCCCCAGCATTTT. This translates into CASSMQGWQPQHF.

The CDR3 nucleotides are TGTGCCAGTAGTATGGGGGTAGGGACCGGGGAGCTGTTTTTT. Translating it yields CASSMGVGTGELFF. The gene calls are TRBV19 and TRBJ2-2; D assignment may be TRBD1 or TRBD2 (5 bases each). Germline-derived CDR1 and CDR2 are LNHDA and SQIVND (reference sequence). Trimming pared 3 bases from V and 5 bases from J, leaving 10 bases between. CDR3 length: 14 amino acids. The variable domain in full, with the rest retrieved from reference TRBV19 and TRBJ2-2, is DGGITQSPKYLFRKEGQNVTLSCEQNLNHDAMYWYRQDPGQGLRLIYYSQIVNDFQKGDIAEGYSVSREKKESFPLTVTSAQKNPTAFYLCASSMGVGTGELFFGEGSRLTVL.

V usage is TRBV7-9 and J usage is TRBJ2-7; no firm D call. The V gene's germline CDR1 is SEHNR and CDR2 FQNEAQ (reference sequence). This CDR3 is 13 amino acids long. V lost 5 bases and J 2 bases, leaving 10 bases between the germline ends. The CDR3 reads CASSGSEAYEQYF. CDR3 sequence (DNA): TGTGCCAGCAGCGGGTCCGAAGCCTACGAGCAGTACTTC.

The chain links TRBV7-2 to TRBJ1-6, with D unclear. This CDR3 contains 14 residues. The germline V and J ends were trimmed by 2 bases and 7 bases, with 9 bases remaining between them. Germline values: CDR1 SGHTA, CDR2 FQGNSA. The CDR3 protein is CASSLIPRNSPLHF. The CDR3 region has the DNA TGTGCCAGCAGCTTAATACCGAGGAATTCACCCCTCCACTTT.

The chain links TRBV15 to TRBJ2-7; 9 positions agree with TRBD1. After removal of 1 base from V and 3 bases from J, the junction contained 4 bases not matched to a gene. This CDR3 contains 15 residues. The germline V gene encodes CDR1 LNHNV and CDR2 YYDKDF (reference sequence). The CDR3 nucleotides read TGTGCCACCAGCAGAGCCCAGACAGGGGGCTACGAGCAGTACTTC. Residues: CATSRAQTGGYEQYF.

V usage is TRBV7-9 and J usage is TRBJ2-5, with 14 bases matching TRBD2. Germline V gene data show CDR1 as SEHNR and CDR2 as FQNEAQ (reference sequence). Trimming removed 2 bases from V and 5 bases from J; junction bases left unmatched: 10. The CDR3 sequence is 18 residues long. The CDR3 loop is CASSLPPGLAGDRETQYF. The CDR3 DNA reads TGTGCCAGCAGCTTACCCCCGGGACTAGCGGGAGATAGGGAGACCCAGTACTTC.